A selection of T cell receptor beta chains follows, all from one sample in a study of blood T cell repertoires in COVID-19. TCRdb's table, derived via immunoSEQ multiplex PCR, lists solely in-frame clones and lacks some. The table has about 260,000 clones, roughly 89% seen once. Sequenced input: peripheral blood. The receptors here all came from a woman aged 40 to 50 who had recovered from COVID-19. Each CDR3 is given with its conserved first and last residue. Fields, in order: clone size, D gene, V gene, J gene, CDR3 protein, CDR3 DNA. A D gene is named only where the DNA matches it firmly. The listing skips clone size in some rows; elsewhere it reads once, few, many or a size class.

-	-	TRBV30	TRBJ1-1	CAFGRENTEAFF	TGTGCATTTGGTCGGGAGAACACTGAAGCTTTCTTT
-	TRBD1	TRBV5-1	TRBJ2-5	CASRDDRADGETQYF	TGCGCCAGCAGGGATGACAGGGCCGACGGAGAGACCCAGTACTTC
-	-	TRBV6-6	TRBJ1-1	CASIGADTEAFF	TGTGCCAGCATTGGGGCTGACACTGAAGCTTTCTTT
-	-	TRBV9	TRBJ2-5	CASSVDGSNQETQYF	TGTGCCAGCAGCGTAGATGGCAGTAACCAAGAGACCCAGTACTTC
-	-	TRBV6-1	TRBJ2-2	CASSDLSRVQNTGELFF	TGTGCCAGCAGTGATTTGAGCCGGGTCCAGAACACCGGGGAGCTGTTTTTT
-	TRBD1	TRBV23-1	TRBJ1-1	CASSHPGQGRGMNTEAFF	TGCGCCAGCAGTCACCCGGGACAGGGGAGAGGAATGAACACTGAAGCTTTCTTT
-	-	TRBV11-2	TRBJ2-6	CASSLGYSGANVLTF	TGTGCCAGCAGCTTAGGTTACTCTGGGGCCAACGTCCTGACTTTC
-	-	TRBV6-5	TRBJ1-2	CASRGQPSSNYGYTF	TGTGCCAGCAGAGGACAGCCGTCTTCTAACTATGGCTACACCTTC
-	-	TRBV19	TRBJ2-3	CASSIEPGVADTQYF	TGTGCCAGTAGTATAGAGCCAGGGGTTGCAGATACGCAGTATTTT
-	-	TRBV30	TRBJ2-1	CAWTYSPATYNEQFF	TGTGCCTGGACCTACAGCCCCGCTACCTACAATGAGCAGTTCTTC
-	-	TRBV19	TRBJ1-5	CASSIQGLSNQPQHF	TGTGCCAGTAGCATACAGGGACTTAGCAATCAGCCCCAGCATTTT
few	-	TRBV21-1	TRBJ2-5	CASSMKGQDQETQYF	TGTGCCAGCAGCATGAAGGGGCAGGACCAAGAGACCCAGTACTTC
-	-	TRBV30	TRBJ2-1	CAWSVSSTSDEQFF	TGTGCCTGGAGTGTAAGCTCCACGAGCGATGAGCAGTTCTTC
-	-	TRBV6-1	TRBJ1-2	CASSEASTGGYTF	TGTGCCAGCAGTGAAGCTTCGACAGGAGGCTACACCTTC
-	TRBD1	TRBV10-3	TRBJ2-7	CAISEPTGSGEQYF	TGTGCCATCAGTGAGCCGACAGGGAGCGGCGAGCAGTACTTC
-	TRBD1	TRBV7-2	TRBJ1-2	CASSLARTGGAYGYTF	TGTGCCAGCAGCTTAGCGAGGACAGGGGGCGCCTATGGCTACACCTTC
-	-	TRBV6-1	TRBJ2-5	CASSEQGQRRETQYF	TGTGCCAGCAGTGAACAGGGGCAAAGGAGAGAGACCCAGTACTTC
once	-	TRBV27	TRBJ2-7	CASSRYSPTYEQYF	TGTGCCAGCAGCCGGTATAGCCCTACCTACGAGCAGTACTTC
-	-	TRBV5-5	TRBJ2-3	CASSLYRGTDTQYF	TGTGCCAGCAGCTTGTACAGGGGCACAGATACGCAGTATTTT
once	-	TRBV6-6	TRBJ2-3	CASSYSSLEDTQYF	TGTGCCAGCAGTTACTCGAGCCTAGAGGATACGCAGTATTTT
-	-	TRBV6-5	TRBJ1-1	CASRLLIAGDTEAFF	TGTGCCAGCAGATTACTCATAGCAGGGGACACTGAAGCTTTCTTT
-	-	TRBV4-1	TRBJ2-3	CASSYRQVGDTQYF	TGCGCCAGCAGCTACCGACAGGTAGGAGATACGCAGTATTTT
-	-	TRBV4-1	TRBJ1-5	CASSQLYLDSSFQPQHF	TGCGCCAGCAGCCAACTTTACTTGGACAGTTCGTTTCAGCCCCAGCATTTT
-	TRBD2	TRBV4-2	TRBJ2-7	CASSQERTSGYEQYF	TGTGCCAGCAGCCAAGAGAGGACTAGCGGTTACGAGCAGTACTTC
-	-	TRBV2	TRBJ1-5	CASSLDRFSNQPQHF	TGTGCCAGCAGCTTGGACAGATTTAGCAATCAGCCCCAGCATTTT
-	TRBD1	TRBV5-6	TRBJ1-2	CASSPYDGDRLNYGYTF	TGTGCCAGCAGCCCGTATGATGGGGACAGACTTAACTATGGCTACACCTTC
-	-	TRBV7-9	TRBJ2-3	CASSLVVTDTQYF	TGTGCCAGCAGCTTAGTCGTCACAGATACGCAGTATTTT